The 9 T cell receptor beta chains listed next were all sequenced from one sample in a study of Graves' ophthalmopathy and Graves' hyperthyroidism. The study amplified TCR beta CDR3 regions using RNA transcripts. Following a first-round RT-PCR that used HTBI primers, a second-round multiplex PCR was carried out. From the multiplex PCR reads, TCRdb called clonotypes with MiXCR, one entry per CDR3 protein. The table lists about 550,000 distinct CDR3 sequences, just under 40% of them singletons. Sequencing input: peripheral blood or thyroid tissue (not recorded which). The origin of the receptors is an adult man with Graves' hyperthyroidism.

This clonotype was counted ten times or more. The CDR3 loop reads CASSLGQGVETQYF. Here the CDR3 DNA reads TGTGCCAGCAGCTTAGGACAGGGTGTGGAGACCCAGTACTTC. V gene TRBV11-2 combines with J gene TRBJ2-5, with 7 bases matching TRBD1. Germline-derived CDR1 and CDR2 are SGHAT and FQNNGV. V lost 1 base, J lost 5 bases, and 4 bases stayed unmatched. The CDR3 consists of 14 residues. The full variable domain, rest sourced from reference TRBV11-2 and TRBJ2-5, is EAGVAQSPRYKIIEKRQSVAFWCNPISGHATLYWYQQILGQGPKLLIQFQNNGVVDDSQLPKDRFSAERLKGVDSTLKIQPAKLEDSAVYLCASSLGQGVETQYFGPGTRLLVL.

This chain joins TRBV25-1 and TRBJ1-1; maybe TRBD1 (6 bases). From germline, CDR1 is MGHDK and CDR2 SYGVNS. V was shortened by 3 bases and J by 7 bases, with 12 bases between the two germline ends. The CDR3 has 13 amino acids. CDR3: CASSEAGGVEAFF. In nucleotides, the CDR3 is TGTGCCAGCAGTGAGGCTGGGGGCGTTGAAGCTTTCTTT.

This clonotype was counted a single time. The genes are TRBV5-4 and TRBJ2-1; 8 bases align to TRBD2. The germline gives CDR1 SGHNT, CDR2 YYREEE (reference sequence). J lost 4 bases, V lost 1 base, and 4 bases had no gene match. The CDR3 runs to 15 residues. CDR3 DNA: TGTGCCAGCAGCTTGAAGCGGGAGTTGTACAATGAGCAGTTCTTC. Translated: CASSLKRELYNEQFF.

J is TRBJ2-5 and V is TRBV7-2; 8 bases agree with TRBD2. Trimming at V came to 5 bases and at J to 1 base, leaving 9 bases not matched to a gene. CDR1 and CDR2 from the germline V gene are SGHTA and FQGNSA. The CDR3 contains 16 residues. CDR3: CASSRTSRVGQETQYF. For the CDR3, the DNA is TGTGCCAGCAGCCGGACTAGCAGGGTAGGCCAAGAGACCCAGTACTTC. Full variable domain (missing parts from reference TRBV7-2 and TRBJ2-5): GAGVSQSPSNKVTEKGKDVELRCDPISGHTALYWYRQSLGQGLEFLIYFQGNSAPDKSGLPSDRFSAERTGGSVSTLTIQRTQQEDSAVYLCASSRTSRVGQETQYFGPGTRLLVL.

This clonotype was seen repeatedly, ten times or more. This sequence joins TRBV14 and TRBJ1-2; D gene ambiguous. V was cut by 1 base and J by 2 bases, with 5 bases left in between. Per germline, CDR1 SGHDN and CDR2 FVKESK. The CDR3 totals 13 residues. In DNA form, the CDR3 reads TGTGCCAGCAGCCAAGCGTCCAACTATGGCTACACCTTC. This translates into CASSQASNYGYTF. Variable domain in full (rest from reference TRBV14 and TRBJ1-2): EAGVTQFPSHSVIEKGQTVTLRCDPISGHDNLYWYRRVMGKEIKFLLHFVKESKQDESGMPNNRFLAERTGGTYSTLKVQPAELEDSGVYFCASSQASNYGYTFGSGTRLTVV.

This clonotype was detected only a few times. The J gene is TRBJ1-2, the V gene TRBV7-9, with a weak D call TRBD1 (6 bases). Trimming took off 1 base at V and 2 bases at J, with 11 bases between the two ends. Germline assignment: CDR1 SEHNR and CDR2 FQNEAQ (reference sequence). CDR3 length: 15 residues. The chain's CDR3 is CASSLDPGQNYGYTF. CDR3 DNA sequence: TGTGCCAGCAGCTTAGATCCCGGACAGAACTATGGCTACACCTTC.

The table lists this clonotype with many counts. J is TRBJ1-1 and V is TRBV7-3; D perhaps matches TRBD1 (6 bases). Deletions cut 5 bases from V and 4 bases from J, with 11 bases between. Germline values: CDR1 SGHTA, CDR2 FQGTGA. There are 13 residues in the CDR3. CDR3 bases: TGTGCCAGCAGCCTACAGGGTGCCACTGAAGCTTTCTTT. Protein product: CASSLQGATEAFF.

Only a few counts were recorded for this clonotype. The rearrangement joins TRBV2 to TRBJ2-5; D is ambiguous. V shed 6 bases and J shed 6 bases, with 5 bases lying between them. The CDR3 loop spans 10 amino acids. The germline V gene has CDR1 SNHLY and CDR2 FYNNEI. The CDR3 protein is CASRGKTQYF. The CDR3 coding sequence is TGTGCCAGCAGGGGAAAGACCCAGTACTTC.

CDR3 sequence reads: CASSVTLGDTQYF. For the CDR3, the DNA is TGTGCCAGCAGCGTAACTTTGGGGGATACGCAGTATTTT. This chain links TRBV9 with TRBJ2-3; D unresolved. The CDR3 is 13 residues long. Trimming stripped 1 base from V and 6 bases from J, with 9 bases between. Per the germline V gene, CDR1 is SGDLS and CDR2 is YYNGEE. Variable domain in full (rest from reference TRBV9 and TRBJ2-3): DSGVTQTPKHLITATGQRVTLRCSPRSGDLSVYWYQQSLDQGLQFLIQYYNGEERAKGNILERFSAQQFPDLHSELNLSSLELGDSALYFCASSVTLGDTQYFGPGTRLTVL.